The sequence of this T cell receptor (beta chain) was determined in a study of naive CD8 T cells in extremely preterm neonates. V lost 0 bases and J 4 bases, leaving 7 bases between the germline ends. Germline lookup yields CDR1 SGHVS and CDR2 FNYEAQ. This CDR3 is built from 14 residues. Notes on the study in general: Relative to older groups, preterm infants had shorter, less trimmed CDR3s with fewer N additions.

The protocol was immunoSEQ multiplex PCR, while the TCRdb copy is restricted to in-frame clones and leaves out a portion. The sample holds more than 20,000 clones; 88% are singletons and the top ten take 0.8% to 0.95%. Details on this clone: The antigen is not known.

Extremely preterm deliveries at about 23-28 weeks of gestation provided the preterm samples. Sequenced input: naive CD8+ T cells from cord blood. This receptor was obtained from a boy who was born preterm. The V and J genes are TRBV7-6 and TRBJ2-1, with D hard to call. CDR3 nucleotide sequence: TGTGCCAGCAGCTTAGCGGTGACTTACAATGAGCAGTTCTTC. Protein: CASSLAVTYNEQFF.